The next 14 T cell receptor beta chains were all read from a single sample in a study of neurological immune-mediated disorders. TCRdb independently ran MiXCR on the 5' RACE reads; one entry per CDR3 protein. The table lists 45,000 to 55,000 distinct CDR3 sequences, about 3.7% of them singletons, with over 5% in the top ten. Input material: PBMCs. The receptors shown here come from a man aged 55 to 69 with multiple sclerosis.

This clonotype was detected only a few times. The V call is TRBV25-1, the J call TRBJ2-6; TRBD2 is a possible D gene (6 bases). The length of the CDR3 is 14 residues. Germline V gene lookup returns CDR1 MGHDK and CDR2 SYGVNS. V shed 2 bases and J shed 4 bases, with 6 bases lying between them. Here the CDR3 reads CASSEAGGANVLTF. CDR3 nucleotides: TGTGCCAGCAGTGAAGCGGGGGGGGCCAACGTCCTGACTTTC. Together with reference TRBV25-1 and TRBJ2-6, the CDR3 gives the full variable domain: EADIYQTPRYLVIGTGKKITLECSQTMGHDKMYWYQQDPGMELHLIHYSYGVNSTEKGDLSSESTVSRIRTEHFPLTLESARPSHTSQYLCASSEAGGANVLTFGAGSRLTVL.

This clonotype occurred many times. The chain recombines TRBV24-1 with TRBJ2-1; 8 bases are shared with TRBD1. This CDR3 is 13 amino acids long. CDR1 KGHDR and CDR2 SFDVKD come from the germline V gene. Unmatched junction bases numbered 6, after V lost 7 bases and J lost 8 bases. This CDR3 is CATRGPGGDEQFF. Written as DNA, the CDR3 is TGTGCCACCAGGGGCCCAGGGGGCGATGAGCAGTTCTTC.

This clonotype occurred many times. The J gene is TRBJ1-1, the V gene TRBV5-1; no reliable D call. The CDR3 spans 13 residues. From germline, CDR1 is SGHRS and CDR2 YFSETQ. Trimming took off 5 bases at V and 1 base at J, with 9 bases between the two ends. The CDR3 here is CASRGIENTEAFF. The CDR3 DNA follows: TGCGCCAGCAGGGGTATAGAGAACACTGAAGCTTTCTTT.

This clonotype was seen repeatedly, ten times or more. CDR3 nucleotides: TGCAGTGCTACGAGGGGGCGGGGGTACAATGAGCAGTTCTTC. This translates into CSATRGRGYNEQFF. This chain connects TRBV20-1 to TRBJ2-1, with D perhaps given as TRBD1 or TRBD2 (7 bases each). The germline V and J ends were trimmed by 4 bases and 4 bases, with 14 bases remaining between them. The CDR3 has 14 amino acids. Germline V CDR1 and CDR2: DFQATT, SNEGSKA (reference sequence).

The sample holds many counts of this clonotype. The J gene is TRBJ1-2, the V gene TRBV28, with D perhaps TRBD1 (6 bases). This CDR3 has 14 amino acids. Germline assignment: CDR1 MDHEN and CDR2 SYDVKM. V lost 6 bases, J lost 3 bases, and 14 bases lay in between. Here the CDR3 DNA reads TGTGCCAGCAGCCACAGGGAAGGTGACTATGGCTACACCTTC. Translation: CASSHREGDYGYTF.

There are many counts of this clonotype. The chain recombines TRBV5-1 with TRBJ2-5, with D maybe TRBD2 (5 bases). CDR1 is SGHRS and CDR2 is YFSETQ in the germline V gene. Trimming removed 5 bases at V and 5 bases at J, with 10 bases between. This CDR3 has 12 residues. Here the CDR3 DNA reads TGCGCCAGCAGAGACGGGGAGGAGACCCAGTACTTC. Its translation: CASRDGEETQYF.

Many counts were recorded for this clonotype. This sequence joins TRBV20-1 and TRBJ2-1; no firm D call. Germline CDR1 DFQATT, CDR2 SNEGSKA (reference sequence). The CDR3 consists of 12 residues. V lost 4 bases and J lost 8, with 12 bases in between. CDR3 sequence reads: CSAKTVYDEQFF. The CDR3 DNA is TGCAGTGCTAAGACGGTTTACGATGAGCAGTTCTTC.

This clonotype was observed at least ten times. The CDR3 DNA is TGTGCCACCAGCAGAGGACAGGGGAAGAATGCCACTGAAGCTTTCTTT. It translates to CATSRGQGKNATEAFF. The chain couples TRBV15 to TRBJ1-1; 8 bases align to TRBD1. The junction had 8 bases not matched to a gene; V was cut back by 1 base and J by 4 bases. This CDR3 is 16 amino acids long. Germline lookup yields CDR1 LNHNV and CDR2 YYDKDF (reference sequence). Full variable domain (outside the CDR3, taken from reference TRBV15 and TRBJ1-1): DAMVIQNPRYQVTQFGKPVTLSCSQTLNHNVMYWYQQKSSQAPKLLFHYYDKDFNNEADTPDNFQSRRPNTSFCFLDIRSPGLGDTAMYLCATSRGQGKNATEAFFGQGTRLTVV.

This clonotype has at least ten counts. A junction end diverges from the germline sequence, so it may reflect a read error. The CDR3 region has the DNA TGCGCCAGCAGCGATCTCGACAGGTTGCACTTC. Encoded protein: CASSDLDRLHF. The rearrangement joins TRBV5-1 to TRBJ2-7; tentatively, D is TRBD1 (6 bases). CDR1 and CDR2 from the germline V gene are SGHRS and YFSETQ. CDR3 length: 11 amino acids.

This clonotype was recorded many times. The CDR3 nucleotides read TGCAGCGTTTCTTCCGGGATGAACACTGAAGCTTTCTTT. Translation gives CSVSSGMNTEAFF. The rearrangement joins TRBV29-1 to TRBJ1-1, with D unresolved. The CDR3 has 13 residues. From germline, CDR1 is SQVTM and CDR2 ANQGSEA. Deletions cut 5 bases from V and 0 bases from J, with 10 bases between. Drawing the rest from reference TRBV29-1 and TRBJ1-1, the complete variable domain is SAVISQKPSRDICQRGTSLTIQCQVDSQVTMMFWYRQQPGQSLTLIATANQGSEATYESGFVIDKFPISRPNLTFSTLTVSNMSPEDSSIYLCSVSSGMNTEAFFGQGTRLTVV.

In this sample, this clonotype turned up a few times. V is TRBV20-1 and J is TRBJ1-2; D call uncertain. Trimming cost V 7 bases and J 5 bases, with 26 bases left between them. In germline, CDR1 is DFQATT, CDR2 SNEGSKA (reference sequence). This CDR3 contains 16 residues. The CDR3 region is CSVSGSASRSSYGYTF. CDR3 coding DNA: TGCAGTGTGTCGGGCAGCGCGTCGCGGAGTTCTTATGGCTACACCTTC.

The sample holds many counts of this clonotype. The V gene is TRBV20-1, the J gene TRBJ1-6; D not resolved. This CDR3 is 14 amino acids long. The V end was cut by 1 base, the J end by 7 bases, with 11 bases between. In germline, CDR1 is DFQATT, CDR2 SNEGSKA (reference sequence). This CDR3 is CSARVSVENSPLHF. The CDR3 DNA is TGCAGTGCTAGAGTTAGCGTTGAAAATTCACCCCTCCACTTT.

There are many counts of this clonotype. V is TRBV20-1 and J is TRBJ2-7, with D unresolved. CDR3 size: 14 residues. The germline gives CDR1 DFQATT, CDR2 SNEGSKA (reference sequence). Trimming took off 0 bases at V and 7 bases at J, with 16 bases between the two ends. The CDR3 region has the DNA TGCAGTGCTAGAGAGGAGAGCCATCCTTGGGAGCAGTACTTC. It codes for CSAREESHPWEQYF.

This clonotype was detected ten times or more. The rearrangement links TRBV12-3 or TRBV12-4 to TRBJ1-5, with unresolved D. The V and J ends lost 2 bases and 6 bases respectively, with 5 bases between them. CDR3 length: 12 amino acids. The CDR3 DNA reads TGTGCCAGCAGTTTACTGTTTCAGCCCCAGCATTTT. It is translated as CASSLLFQPQHF.